This TCR beta chain was recorded in a study of identical twins' blood T cells. Overall study results and limits: Top TCRbeta clonotypes were shared more with twin than unrelated donors.

TCRdb re-derived calls from the 5' RACE reads in MiXCR, one entry per CDR3 protein. The sample holds a few hundred thousand distinct CDR3 sequences, roughly 30% seen once. Of note for this clonotype: Its antigen is not identified.

Trimming took 5 bases from V and 0 from J, leaving 4 bases between them. The CDR3 covers 11 residues. Germline lookup yields CDR1 DFQATT and CDR2 SNEGSKA (reference sequence). The receptor was derived from a woman aged 18-55 years in good health. The gene calls are TRBV20-1 and TRBJ1-2; D unclear. Specimen: PBMCs. The CDR3: CSAYTNYGYTF. As DNA, the CDR3 is TGCAGTGCTTATACTAACTATGGCTACACCTTC.